This T cell receptor (beta chain) derives from a study of chemoradiotherapy in HPV16-positive cancers. Across the study: Candidate HPV-specific clones and shared TCR motifs came from a couple of HPV16-positive patients. Study-level findings and limits: Only a couple of HPV16-positive patients supplied the functional HPV-specificity definition. Candidate HPV-specific clones and E7-related TCR motifs grew in tumor during treatment. Better recurrence-free survival went with HPV-responsive T-cell expansion in HPV16-positive patients.

The CDR3 is 11 residues long. Trimming left V 5 bases short and J 3 bases short, with 5 bases between. CDR1 is DFQATT, CDR2 SNEGSKA, per germline (reference sequence). To note about this clone: Its antigen is as yet unknown.

The data were produced by immunoSEQ multiplex PCR, yet TCRdb's version contains in-frame clones alone and is incomplete. This sample has under 15,000 clones, with 85% to 90% found just once. The chain employs TRBV20-1 and TRBJ1-5, with D unclear. The TCR sequence derives from a human donor with HPV-associated anogenital cancer. Sample: blood, taken from a patient who underwent chemoradiotherapy. The CDR3 loop reads CSAATNQPQHF. For the CDR3, the DNA is TGCAGTGCTGCGACCAATCAGCCCCAGCATTTT.